The rows below give T cell receptor beta chains drawn from one sample of a study of cytomegalovirus exposure and HLA in healthy donors. TCRdb keeps only in-frame clones here, not all; method: immunoSEQ multiplex PCR. Here the sample spans about 140,000 clones, around 80% being singletons. Sequenced material: PBMCs. The receptors stem from a man between 45 and 60 years old in good health and CMV-seronegative. CDR3s leave out the opening cysteine and the closing phenylalanine or tryptophan. Fields, in order: J gene, V gene, D gene, CDR3 protein. D genes are given only for firm matches.

j_call: TRBJ2-7; v_call: TRBV6-1; d_call: TRBD1; cdr3_aa: ASSNRGPGSYEQY
j_call: TRBJ2-7; v_call: TRBV5-6; d_call: TRBD2; cdr3_aa: ASSWGGGTSKYEQY
j_call: TRBJ2-1; v_call: TRBV30; d_call: -; cdr3_aa: AWSPRVGEQF
j_call: TRBJ1-1; v_call: TRBV28; d_call: -; cdr3_aa: ASSFSGTEAF
j_call: TRBJ2-5; v_call: TRBV7-8; d_call: TRBD2; cdr3_aa: ASSLTSGIKTQY
j_call: TRBJ2-1; v_call: TRBV7-9; d_call: TRBD2; cdr3_aa: ASSLRLAGESSYNEQF
j_call: TRBJ2-4; v_call: TRBV11-2; d_call: TRBD1; cdr3_aa: ASSSPAGGADIQY
j_call: TRBJ2-7; v_call: TRBV5-1; d_call: -; cdr3_aa: ASSVPGDYEQY
j_call: TRBJ1-5; v_call: TRBV28; d_call: -; cdr3_aa: ASSLPHTNQPQH
j_call: TRBJ1-2; v_call: TRBV7-2; d_call: TRBD1; cdr3_aa: ASSLSTGGIYGYT
j_call: TRBJ2-5; v_call: TRBV11-3; d_call: TRBD1; cdr3_aa: ASSLGQGQETQY
j_call: TRBJ2-7; v_call: TRBV5-5; d_call: TRBD1; cdr3_aa: ASSPQMRGRLAYEQY
j_call: TRBJ2-5; v_call: TRBV29-1; d_call: -; cdr3_aa: SVESEGGQY
j_call: TRBJ2-6; v_call: TRBV7-3; d_call: -; cdr3_aa: ASSILGAVSGANVLT
j_call: TRBJ2-7; v_call: TRBV19; d_call: -; cdr3_aa: ASSEGYEQY
j_call: TRBJ1-1; v_call: TRBV7-3; d_call: TRBD1; cdr3_aa: ASSDNSRGRDTEAF
j_call: TRBJ1-2; v_call: TRBV30; d_call: -; cdr3_aa: AWSPIRGNYGYT
j_call: TRBJ2-5; v_call: TRBV5-1; d_call: -; cdr3_aa: ASSLAGGAETQY
j_call: TRBJ1-2; v_call: TRBV9; d_call: -; cdr3_aa: ASSVDRAHGYT
j_call: TRBJ2-3; v_call: TRBV5-4; d_call: TRBD2; cdr3_aa: ASSRTSRSTDTQY
j_call: TRBJ1-1; v_call: TRBV18; d_call: TRBD1; cdr3_aa: ASSPGGQGLTEAF
j_call: TRBJ2-7; v_call: TRBV7-2; d_call: -; cdr3_aa: ASSTRNAGRTVYEQY
j_call: TRBJ1-1; v_call: TRBV4-2; d_call: -; cdr3_aa: ASSQESGGVGTEAF
j_call: TRBJ2-7; v_call: TRBV9; d_call: TRBD1; cdr3_aa: ASSATQGDFYEQY
j_call: TRBJ1-5; v_call: TRBV7-9; d_call: -; cdr3_aa: ASSSRGGGNQPQH
j_call: TRBJ2-7; v_call: TRBV27; d_call: TRBD1; cdr3_aa: ASSLGQGAFYEQY
j_call: TRBJ2-1; v_call: TRBV9; d_call: TRBD2; cdr3_aa: ASSSGGENEQF
j_call: TRBJ2-6; v_call: TRBV11-2; d_call: -; cdr3_aa: ASSLDRGYHDGANVLT
j_call: TRBJ1-2; v_call: TRBV19; d_call: TRBD1; cdr3_aa: ASSPGTGYGYT
j_call: TRBJ1-5; v_call: TRBV6-5; d_call: -; cdr3_aa: ASSNLQGPNQPQH
j_call: TRBJ2-7; v_call: TRBV9; d_call: -; cdr3_aa: ASSVDTRIYEQY
j_call: TRBJ2-1; v_call: TRBV5-1; d_call: -; cdr3_aa: ASSSGLYNEQF
j_call: TRBJ1-1; v_call: TRBV5-5; d_call: -; cdr3_aa: ASSWGHQMNTEAF
j_call: TRBJ1-1; v_call: TRBV28; d_call: -; cdr3_aa: ASSILTVNTEAF
j_call: TRBJ1-5; v_call: TRBV19; d_call: -; cdr3_aa: ASKLQGSSNQPQH
j_call: TRBJ2-5; v_call: TRBV30; d_call: TRBD2; cdr3_aa: AWSVAGGPEETQY
j_call: TRBJ1-3; v_call: TRBV28; d_call: -; cdr3_aa: ASSSTGRASGNTIY
j_call: TRBJ1-5; v_call: TRBV5-1; d_call: -; cdr3_aa: ASSLAGLNQPQH
j_call: TRBJ2-2; v_call: TRBV7-8; d_call: TRBD1; cdr3_aa: ASTSTGGASSGELF
j_call: TRBJ2-1; v_call: TRBV28; d_call: -; cdr3_aa: ASSFAGAYNEQF
j_call: TRBJ2-6; v_call: TRBV7-9; d_call: -; cdr3_aa: ASSSPPIRVSGANVLT
j_call: TRBJ2-7; v_call: TRBV18; d_call: TRBD1; cdr3_aa: ASSPGTGDEQY
j_call: TRBJ1-6; v_call: TRBV30; d_call: TRBD1; cdr3_aa: ACLIRDRVSPLH
j_call: TRBJ2-7; v_call: TRBV27; d_call: TRBD2; cdr3_aa: ASSSGTGGFEQY
j_call: TRBJ2-3; v_call: TRBV11-2; d_call: -; cdr3_aa: ASSLDSSDLLSTDTQY
j_call: TRBJ2-7; v_call: TRBV19; d_call: -; cdr3_aa: ASSIDSRNYEQY
j_call: TRBJ2-3; v_call: TRBV29-1; d_call: -; cdr3_aa: SVVRRVADTQY